The 13 T cell receptor beta chains given below trace back to one sample, sequenced in a study of beta chain features in type 1 diabetes (dated by TCRdb to the late 2010s). Study-level results and caveats: Type 1 diabetes patients showed a moderate but significant shortening of TCRB CDR3 length in all four CD4+ subsets.

The method was the immunoSEQ multiplex PCR assay. The entire isolated RNA was reverse transcribed using the High Capacity cDNA Reverse Transcription Kit, and thus expressed TCRB transcripts were sequenced. This immuneACCESS table, as held by TCRdb, lists in-frame sequences with V and J called but not all clones. Of the missing ones, under half trace to an unresolved V gene in checked studies; the others have no known cause. The table for this sample lists 600,000 or so clones; over 10% of them were counted only once. Clones ranked in the top ten supply around 0.12% of the sample. No antigens are known for them. Sequenced input: naive CD4+ T cells from blood. The sample's cell subset or site label, decoded: true naive CD4+ T cells. The receptors originated from a man aged 25 to 45 with type 1 diabetes.

This clone was picked up a small number of times. Germline and junction disagree at one end, which may indicate a read error. The chain recombines TRBV6-1 with TRBJ1-2; D remains ambiguous. The CDR3 consists of 15 residues. Germline lookup yields CDR1 MNHNS and CDR2 SASEGT. The CDR3 region is CASSVGGRPNYGYTF. The DNA for the CDR3 is TGTGCCAGCAGTGTCGGTGGTAGACCTAATTATGGCTACACCTTC.

A few counts support this clone. This specimen includes other DNA sequences encoding the same CDR3. The chain couples TRBV6-5 to TRBJ2-3; D is undetermined. The V end lost 5 bases, the J end lost 2 bases, and 5 bases lay between the germline ends. Looked up from germline, CDR1 is MNHEY and CDR2 is SVGAGI. The CDR3 has 12 amino acids. The CDR3 nucleotides read TGTGCCAGCAGTCCTACCACAGATACGCAGTATTTT. Its translation: CASSPTTDTQYF.

This chain uses TRBV18 with TRBJ2-5, with TRBD1 matching 10 bases. The V gene's germline CDR1 is KGHSH and CDR2 LQKENI. The CDR3 extends over 14 amino acids. V lost 0 bases, J lost 5 bases, and 0 bases stayed unmatched. The CDR3 loop is CASSPPTGGETQYF. CDR3 coding DNA: TGTGCCAGCTCACCACCGACAGGGGGCGAGACCCAGTACTTC.

This clone was found a few times. Other DNA sequences within the sample encode an identical CDR3. V usage is TRBV30 and J usage is TRBJ2-3; D gene ambiguous. The CDR3 spans 11 residues. The V end was cut by 3 bases, the J end by 6 bases, with 7 bases between. Germline assignment: CDR1 GTSNPN and CDR2 SVGIG (reference sequence). The CDR3 bases are TGTGCCTGGAGCCCCAGGGATACGCAGTATTTT. Residues: CAWSPRDTQYF.

This clone was counted between two and nine times. The chain is built from TRBV2 and TRBJ2-2, with 10 bases identical to TRBD1. V lost 4 bases and J lost 5; bases outside the gene matches: 10. There are 17 residues in the CDR3. Germline-derived CDR1 and CDR2 are SNHLY and FYNNEI. DNA for the CDR3: TGTGCCAGCAGTGCAGAAGGGACAGGGGCGATTACCGGGGAGCTGTTTTTT. Protein sequence: CASSAEGTGAITGELFF.

The rearrangement uses TRBV18 and TRBJ1-2; D ambiguous. V was cut by 3 bases and J by 3 bases, with 11 bases left in between. Germline V gene data show CDR1 as KGHSH and CDR2 as LQKENI. The CDR3 has 14 amino acids. The CDR3, as DNA: TGTGCCAGCTCACCCCTCAACATTGACTATGGCTACACCTTC. This translates into CASSPLNIDYGYTF.

This clone was counted only a few times. CDR3 bases: TGTGCCAGCAGCTCCGGCCCCTTAGGATACACTGAAGCTTTCTTT. Translating it yields CASSSGPLGYTEAFF. The chain employs TRBV7-2 and TRBJ1-1; D is undetermined. Germline-derived CDR1 and CDR2 are SGHTA and FQGNSA. V was pared by 4 bases and J by 3 bases, with 15 bases between. This CDR3 has 15 residues.

The rearrangement links TRBV18 to TRBJ2-2; 9 positions match TRBD1. Per the germline V gene, CDR1 is KGHSH and CDR2 is LQKENI. Trimming at V came to 5 bases and at J to 6 bases, leaving 10 bases not matched to a gene. This CDR3 is 16 amino acids long. The CDR3 DNA follows: TGTGCCAGCTCAAAACCGGGACAGGGTTTGGCCGGGGAGCTGTTTTTT. Its protein product is CASSKPGQGLAGELFF.

A few counts support this clone. The rearrangement links TRBV19 to TRBJ1-1; D unresolved. The ends were cut back, 3 bases at V and 0 bases at J, with 11 bases in the middle. Germline-derived CDR1 and CDR2 are LNHDA and SQIVND (reference sequence). The CDR3 contains 15 residues. The CDR3 is CASSIAVRMNTEAFF. In DNA, the CDR3 is TGTGCCAGTAGTATTGCGGTGAGGATGAACACTGAAGCTTTCTTT.

This chain connects TRBV7-2 to TRBJ2-1; 7 bases align to TRBD1. The CDR3 length is 15 residues. Per the germline V gene, CDR1 is SGHTA and CDR2 is FQGNSA. Germline trimming cut 5 bases from V and 4 bases from J; bases unmatched to any gene: 8. CDR3 region: CASSTQTGRYNEQFF. The CDR3 nucleotides are TGTGCCAGCAGCACACAGACAGGGCGGTACAATGAGCAGTTCTTC. Combining the CDR3 with reference TRBV7-2 and TRBJ2-1 gives the whole variable domain GAGVSQSPSNKVTEKGKDVELRCDPISGHTALYWYRQSLGQGLEFLIYFQGNSAPDKSGLPSDRFSAERTGGSVSTLTIQRTQQEDSAVYLCASSTQTGRYNEQFFGPGTRLTVL.

This clone was counted between two and nine times. The DNA of the CDR3 is TGTGCCAGCAACTTGGGACAGGAAGAGACCCAGTACTTC. This sequence encodes CASNLGQEETQYF. The chain joins TRBV6-6 to TRBJ2-5; TRBD1 matches 8 bases. Germline V lookup: CDR1 MNHNY, CDR2 SVGAGI (reference sequence). The CDR3 is 13 residues long. V lost 7 bases and J lost 3; bases outside the gene matches: 4.

The chain is built from TRBV7-2 and TRBJ2-1, with 7 bases identical to TRBD2. V lost 5 bases, J lost 7 bases, and 5 bases stayed unmatched. Germline V gene sequence: CDR1 SGHTA, CDR2 FQGNSA. This CDR3 contains 13 residues. CDR3 loop: CASSRTSGNEQFF. DNA for the CDR3: TGTGCCAGCAGCCGGACTAGTGGGAATGAGCAGTTCTTC.

This clone has just a few counts. CDR3 protein: CSAGGGQENIQYF. The CDR3 region has the DNA TGCAGCGCAGGGGGGGGCCAGGAAAACATTCAGTACTTC. The chain combines TRBV29-1 with TRBJ2-4; D possibly uses TRBD1 or TRBD2 (7 bases each). CDR1 and CDR2 from the germline V gene are SQVTM and ANQGSEA. V was trimmed by 7 bases and J by 5 bases, leaving 15 bases between them. The CDR3 is 13 amino acids.